Listed below are T cell receptor beta chains from one sample, sequenced in a study of T cell responses to AZD1222 COVID-19 vaccine. Libraries were prepared by immunoSEQ multiplex PCR; TCRdb keeps only in-frame clonotypes and omits some of them. Of more than 65,000 clones in the sample, 80% to 90% were seen once. Material: peripheral blood, obtained on day 0 of AZD1222 vaccination. Receptors originate from an adult in good health. CDR3s include the opening cysteine and the closing phenylalanine or tryptophan. D genes are given only for firm matches. Not all rows give a size; the values are once, few, many and, for expanded clones, a class.

TRBJ1-4 | TRBV28 | few | 15 | TRBD1 | CASSNRQGTNEKLFF | TGTGCCAGCAGTAACCGACAGGGGACTAATGAAAAACTGTTTTTT
TRBJ2-1 | TRBV5-6 | . | 17 | TRBD2 | CASSLEGSGRAYNEQFF | TGTGCCAGCAGCTTGGAGGGGAGCGGGAGGGCCTACAATGAGCAGTTCTTC
TRBJ2-3 | TRBV2 | . | 15 | TRBD1 | CASSEQGARTDTQYF | TGTGCCAGCAGTGAACAGGGGGCAAGGACAGATACGCAGTATTTT
TRBJ1-1 | TRBV28 | once | 12 | . | CASSFRGTEAFF | TGTGCCAGCAGTTTTAGGGGAACTGAAGCTTTCTTT
TRBJ1-6 | TRBV6-5 | . | 15 | . | CASSYSRGADSPLHF | TGTGCCAGCAGTTACTCGAGAGGGGCCGATTCACCCCTCCACTTT
TRBJ1-5 | TRBV30 | once | 15 | TRBD1 | CAWSEGASVNQPQHF | TGTGCCTGGAGCGAGGGGGCGTCAGTCAATCAGCCCCAGCATTTT
TRBJ2-5 | TRBV5-1 | . | 16 | TRBD1 | CASSASAGTGLETQYF | TGCGCCAGCAGCGCCAGCGCCGGGACAGGGTTAGAGACCCAGTACTTC
TRBJ1-5 | TRBV19 | . | 15 | TRBD1 | CASSTGGVSNQPQHF | TGTGCCAGTAGTACAGGGGGAGTTAGCAATCAGCCCCAGCATTTT
TRBJ1-3 | TRBV3-1/TRBV3-2 | once | 18 | . | CASSQEVAGYVSGNTIYF | TGTGCCAGCAGCCAAGAAGTGGCGGGGTACGTCTCTGGAAACACCATATATTTT
TRBJ2-7 | TRBV28 | . | 15 | . | CASSLIPGLTYEQYF | TGTGCCAGCAGTTTAATCCCAGGGCTAACCTACGAGCAGTACTTC
TRBJ2-7 | TRBV7-2 | . | 15 | . | CASSPQTGKFDEQYF | TGTGCCAGCAGCCCCCAAACAGGGAAGTTTGACGAGCAGTACTTC
TRBJ2-2 | TRBV9 | . | 19 | TRBD2 | CASSVERSSGVTNTGELFF | TGTGCCAGCAGCGTAGAGCGGAGTAGCGGGGTTACGAACACCGGGGAGCTGTTTTTT
TRBJ2-3 | TRBV4-2 | few | 17 | . | CASSQTGLSPSTDTQYF | TGTGCCAGCAGCCAAACGGGACTCTCACCTAGCACAGATACGCAGTATTTT
TRBJ1-5 | TRBV6-6 | . | 16 | . | CASSYGAGGSNQPQHF | TGTGCCAGCAGTTACGGGGCAGGAGGTAGCAATCAGCCCCAGCATTTT
TRBJ2-1 | TRBV6-5 | . | 13 | TRBD1 | CASRVDRRDEQFF | TGTGCCAGCAGAGTGGACAGGCGCGATGAGCAGTTCTTC
TRBJ2-7 | TRBV29-1 | . | 10 | . | CSVQGGEQYF | TGCAGCGTTCAGGGGGGAGAGCAGTACTTC
TRBJ2-1 | TRBV2 | few | 12 | . | CASRAEAGEQFF | TGTGCCAGCAGGGCCGAGGCGGGTGAGCAGTTCTTC
TRBJ1-2 | TRBV19 | . | 11 | . | CASAGLEGYTF | TGTGCCAGTGCAGGGCTTGAAGGCTACACCTTC
TRBJ2-2 | TRBV19 | few | 17 | TRBD2 | CASGLAGEAGDTGELFF | TGTGCCAGTGGACTAGCGGGAGAGGCAGGGGACACCGGGGAGCTGTTTTTT
TRBJ1-6 | TRBV7-2 | once | 15 | TRBD1 | CASSLREGAGSPLHF | TGTGCCAGCAGCTTAAGGGAGGGGGCGGGTTCACCCCTCCACTTT
TRBJ1-6 | TRBV27 | . | 15 | TRBD1 | CASRQGASYNSPLHF | TGTGCCAGCAGGCAGGGGGCCTCCTATAATTCACCCCTCCACTTT
TRBJ1-1 | TRBV10-2 | few | 13 | . | CASSEPGNTEAFF | TGCGCCAGCAGTGAACCGGGGAACACTGAAGCTTTCTTT
TRBJ2-1 | TRBV28 | once | 12 | . | CASSLGYNEQFF | TGTGCCAGCAGTTTGGGATACAATGAGCAGTTCTTC
TRBJ1-4 | TRBV5-1 | . | 15 | . | CASSLGTDRNEKLFF | TGCGCCAGCAGCTTGGGGACAGACCGTAATGAAAAACTGTTTTTT
TRBJ2-7 | TRBV9 | . | 14 | TRBD1 | CASSFLDRAGEQYF | TGTGCCAGCAGCTTCCTTGACAGGGCCGGCGAGCAGTACTTC
TRBJ1-5 | TRBV19 | . | 15 | . | CASTIPGMDNQPQHF | TGTGCCAGTACAATTCCGGGTATGGACAATCAGCCCCAGCATTTT
TRBJ1-5 | TRBV9 | . | 16 | . | CASSKDHQGTVFSQHF | TGTGCCAGCAGTAAAGATCATCAGGGGACCGTTTTCTCCCAGCATTTT
TRBJ1-1 | TRBV5-1 | . | 17 | . | CASSPGLSRRDNTEAFF | TGCGCCAGCAGCCCCGGACTTTCAAGGAGGGACAACACTGAAGCTTTCTTT
TRBJ2-7 | TRBV6-2/TRBV6-3 | . | 17 | . | CASSYSAPGYGSYEQYF | TGTGCCAGCAGTTACTCGGCTCCGGGCTATGGCTCCTACGAGCAGTACTTC
TRBJ2-3 | TRBV11-2 | once | 16 | . | CASSLVGGGFADTQYF | TGTGCCAGCAGCTTAGTGGGGGGAGGATTTGCAGATACGCAGTATTTT
TRBJ1-4 | TRBV28 | . | 15 | . | CASSLSRGPNEKLFF | TGTGCCAGCAGTTTATCACGGGGTCCTAATGAAAAACTGTTTTTT
TRBJ2-1 | TRBV7-3 | . | 14 | TRBD2 | CASSWTSSYNEQFF | TGTGCCAGCAGTTGGACTAGCTCCTACAATGAGCAGTTCTTC
TRBJ2-7 | TRBV7-9 | . | 15 | TRBD1 | CASSLAGQGSYEQYF | TGTGCCAGCAGCTTAGCAGGACAGGGTTCCTACGAGCAGTACTTC
TRBJ1-6 | TRBV4-2 | . | 15 | TRBD1 | CASSPFGTDNSPLHF | TGTGCCAGCAGCCCCTTCGGGACAGATAATTCACCCCTCCACTTT
TRBJ1-3 | TRBV27 | . | 13 | . | CASSSLPGNTIYF | TGTGCCAGCAGTTCCCTCCCTGGAAACACCATATATTTT
TRBJ1-1 | TRBV6-5 | . | 13 | . | CASSLDRNTEAFF | TGTGCCAGCAGCCTTGACAGGAACACTGAAGCTTTCTTT
TRBJ2-2 | TRBV5-1 | . | 16 | . | CASSLYEGANTGELFF | TGCGCCAGCAGCTTGTATGAGGGCGCGAACACCGGGGAGCTGTTTTTT
TRBJ1-2 | TRBV19 | . | 13 | . | CASNPRRNYGYTF | TGTGCCAGTAACCCCAGGCGTAACTATGGCTACACCTTC
TRBJ2-7 | TRBV25-1 | . | 16 | TRBD1 | CASSEPAAGTGDEQYF | TGTGCCAGCAGTGAACCTGCCGCCGGGACAGGGGACGAGCAGTACTTC